In this sample, the clone carrying this T cell receptor (beta chain) turned up a few times. Its antigen remains unidentified. The data derive from a study of beta chain features in type 1 diabetes. Trimming removed 5 bases at V and 6 bases at J, with 11 bases between. Germline CDR1 and CDR2: SEHNR and FQNEAQ (reference sequence). The CDR3 runs 12 residues. Broader study findings: Insertions at VDJ junctions were less frequent in type 1 diabetes patients. These patients also deleted more nucleotides at the same junctions. Among patients, naive, central memory and Treg TCRB repertoires appeared more similar than among healthy donors.

Isolated RNA was reverse transcribed in full, so expressed TCRB transcripts were sequenced. Measured with immunoSEQ multiplex PCR; TCRdb has only the in-frame clones, and not every one. The data show 850,000 to 900,000 clones, with about a sixth seen just once and 0.02% to 0.025% held by the top ten. The origin of this receptor is a woman between 18 and 29 years old in good health. The chain links TRBV7-9 to TRBJ2-7; D unresolved. The specimen was naive CD4+ T cells from blood. CDR3: CASSPRASEQYF. The DNA for the CDR3 is TGTGCCAGCAGCCCTAGGGCCTCCGAGCAGTACTTC.